This T cell receptor (beta chain) was captured by sequencing in a study of CD8+CD57+ T cells in acquired aplastic anemia. Findings and limits, study-wide: Patients did not significantly differ from controls in CD8+ Simpson's diversity.

Profiling that covered TCR beta VDJ and CDR3 relied on genomic DNA as its template. TCRdb re-derived calls from the reads in MiXCR, one entry per CDR3 protein. The table has more than 200,000 distinct CDR3 sequences, about half seen once. CDR3 length equals 13 residues. Germline values: CDR1 MNHNS, CDR2 SASEGT. Concerning this clonotype itself: The antigen remains undetermined. The junction and the germline gene differ at one end; a read error may be behind it.

Individuals selected for sequencing had exhibited CD8+CD57+ cell expansion on flow cytometry. The V gene is TRBV6-1, the J gene TRBJ1-2, with D possibly TRBD1 on 5 matching bases. The TCR sequence derives from a human donor with aplastic anemia. Source material: sorted CD4+, CD8+, or CD8+CD57+ T cells (not recorded which) from PBMCs. CDR3 protein: CASREGRNYGYAF. CDR3 sequence (DNA): TGTGCCAGCAGAGAGGGGCGCAACTATGGCTACGCCTTC.